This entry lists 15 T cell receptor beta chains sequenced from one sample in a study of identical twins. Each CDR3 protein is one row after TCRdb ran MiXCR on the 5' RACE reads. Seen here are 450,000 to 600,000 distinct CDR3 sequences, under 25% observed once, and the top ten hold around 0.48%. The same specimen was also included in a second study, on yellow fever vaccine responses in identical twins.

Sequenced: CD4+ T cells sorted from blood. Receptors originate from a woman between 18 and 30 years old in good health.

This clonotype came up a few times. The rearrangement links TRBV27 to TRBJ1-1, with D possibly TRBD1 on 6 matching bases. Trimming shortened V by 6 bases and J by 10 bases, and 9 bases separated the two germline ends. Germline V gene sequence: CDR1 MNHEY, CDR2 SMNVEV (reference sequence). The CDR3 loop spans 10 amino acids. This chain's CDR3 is CASRDSGAFF. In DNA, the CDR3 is TGTGCCAGCAGGGACAGCGGAGCTTTCTTT.

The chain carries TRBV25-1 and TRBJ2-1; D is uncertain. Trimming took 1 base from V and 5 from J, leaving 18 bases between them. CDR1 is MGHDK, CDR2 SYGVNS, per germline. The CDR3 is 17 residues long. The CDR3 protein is CASSEFGVSPTHNEQFF. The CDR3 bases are TGTGCCAGCAGTGAATTTGGGGTTTCACCCACCCACAATGAGCAGTTCTTC.

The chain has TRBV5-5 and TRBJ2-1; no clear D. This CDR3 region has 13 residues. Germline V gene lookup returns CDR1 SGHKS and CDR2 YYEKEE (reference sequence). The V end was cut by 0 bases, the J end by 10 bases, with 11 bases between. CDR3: CASSLADSLEQFF. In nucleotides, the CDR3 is TGTGCCAGCAGCTTGGCCGACTCCCTGGAGCAGTTCTTC.

CDR3 loop: CASSLGQVSSYEQYF. The DNA of the CDR3 is TGTGCCAGCAGCTTAGGGCAGGTGAGCTCCTACGAGCAGTACTTC. The rearrangement uses TRBV7-9 and TRBJ2-7; no clear D gene. The CDR3 length is 15 residues. The V gene lost 1 base and the J gene lost 0 bases, with 10 bases spanning the gap. Germline V gene lookup returns CDR1 SEHNR and CDR2 FQNEAQ (reference sequence).

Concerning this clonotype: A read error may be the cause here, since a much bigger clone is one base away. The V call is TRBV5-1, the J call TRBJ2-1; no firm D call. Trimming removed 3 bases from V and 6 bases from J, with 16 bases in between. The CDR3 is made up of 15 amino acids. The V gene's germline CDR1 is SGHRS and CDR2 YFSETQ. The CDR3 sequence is CASSWIVSTVNEQFF. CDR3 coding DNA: TGCGCCAGCAGCTGGATCGTCTCGACTGTCAATGAGCAGTTCTTC.

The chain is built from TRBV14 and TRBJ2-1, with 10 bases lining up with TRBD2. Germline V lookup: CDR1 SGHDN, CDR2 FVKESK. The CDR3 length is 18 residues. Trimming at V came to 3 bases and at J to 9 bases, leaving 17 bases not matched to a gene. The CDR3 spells CASSHPVSLTSGPAEQFF. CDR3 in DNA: TGTGCCAGCAGCCACCCGGTCTCCCTGACTAGCGGGCCCGCTGAGCAGTTCTTC. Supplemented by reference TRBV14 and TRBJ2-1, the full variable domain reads EAGVTQFPSHSVIEKGQTVTLRCDPISGHDNLYWYRRVMGKEIKFLLHFVKESKQDESGMPNNRFLAERTGGTYSTLKVQPAELEDSGVYFCASSHPVSLTSGPAEQFFGPGTRLTVL.

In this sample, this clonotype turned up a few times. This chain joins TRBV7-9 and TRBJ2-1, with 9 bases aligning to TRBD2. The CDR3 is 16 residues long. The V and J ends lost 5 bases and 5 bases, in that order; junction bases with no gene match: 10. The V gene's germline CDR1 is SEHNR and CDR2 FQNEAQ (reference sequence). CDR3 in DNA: TGTGCCAGCAGCAAATTCTTGGCGGGAGGGGACAATGAGCAGTTCTTC. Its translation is CASSKFLAGGDNEQFF. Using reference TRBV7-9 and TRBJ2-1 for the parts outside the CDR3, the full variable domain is DTGVSQNPRHKITKRGQNVTFRCDPISEHNRLYWYRQTLGQGPEFLTYFQNEAQLEKSRLLSDRFSAERPKGSFSTLEIQRTEQGDSAMYLCASSKFLAGGDNEQFFGPGTRLTVL.

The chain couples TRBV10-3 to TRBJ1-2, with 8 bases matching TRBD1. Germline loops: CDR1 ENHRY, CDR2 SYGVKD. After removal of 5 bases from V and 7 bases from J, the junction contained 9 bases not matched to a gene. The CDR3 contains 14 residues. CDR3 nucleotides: TGTGCCATCAGTCCCCTTCAGGGGGCTGCTGGCTACACCTTC. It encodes CAISPLQGAAGYTF.

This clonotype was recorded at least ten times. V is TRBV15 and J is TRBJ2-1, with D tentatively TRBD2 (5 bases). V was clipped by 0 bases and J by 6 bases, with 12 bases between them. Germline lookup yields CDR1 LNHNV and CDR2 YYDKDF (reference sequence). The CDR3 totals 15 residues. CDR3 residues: CATSREWQAGNEQFF. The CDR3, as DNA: TGTGCCACCAGCAGAGAGTGGCAGGCGGGCAATGAGCAGTTCTTC.

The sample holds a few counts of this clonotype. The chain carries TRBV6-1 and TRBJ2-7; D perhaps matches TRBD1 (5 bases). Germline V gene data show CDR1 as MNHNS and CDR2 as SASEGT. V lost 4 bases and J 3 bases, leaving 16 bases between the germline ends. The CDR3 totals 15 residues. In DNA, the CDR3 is TGTGCCAGCAGTGGGCCAGGGTCCGTAAACTACGAGCAGTACTTC. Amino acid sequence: CASSGPGSVNYEQYF.

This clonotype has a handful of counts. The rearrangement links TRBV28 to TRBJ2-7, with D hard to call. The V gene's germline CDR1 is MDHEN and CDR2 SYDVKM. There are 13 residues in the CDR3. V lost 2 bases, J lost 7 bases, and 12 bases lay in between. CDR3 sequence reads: CASSLATKIEQYF. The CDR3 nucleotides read TGTGCCAGCAGTTTAGCCACTAAGATTGAGCAGTACTTC.

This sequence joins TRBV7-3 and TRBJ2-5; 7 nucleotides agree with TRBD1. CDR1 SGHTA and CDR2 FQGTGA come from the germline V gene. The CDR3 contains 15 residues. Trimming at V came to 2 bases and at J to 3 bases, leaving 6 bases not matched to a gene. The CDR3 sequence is CASSLGRGFEETQYF. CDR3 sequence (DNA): TGTGCCAGCAGCTTAGGCAGGGGGTTTGAAGAGACCCAGTACTTC. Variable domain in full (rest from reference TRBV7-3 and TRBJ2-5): GAGVSQTPSNKVTEKGKYVELRCDPISGHTALYWYRQSLGQGPEFLIYFQGTGAADDSGLPNDRFFAVRPEGSVSTLKIQRTERGDSAVYLCASSLGRGFEETQYFGPGTRLLVL.

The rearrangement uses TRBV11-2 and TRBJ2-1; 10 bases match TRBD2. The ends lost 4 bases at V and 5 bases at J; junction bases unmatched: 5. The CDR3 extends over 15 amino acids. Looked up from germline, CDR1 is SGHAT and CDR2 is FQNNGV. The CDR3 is CASSYWLAGDNEQFF. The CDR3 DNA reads TGTGCCAGCAGCTATTGGCTAGCGGGAGACAATGAGCAGTTCTTC.

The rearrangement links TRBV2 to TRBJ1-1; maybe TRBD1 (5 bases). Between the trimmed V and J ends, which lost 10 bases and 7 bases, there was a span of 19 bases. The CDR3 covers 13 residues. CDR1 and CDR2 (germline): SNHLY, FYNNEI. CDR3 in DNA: TGTGCCACAAATACTGGGAGGGACGGTGAAGCTTTCTTT. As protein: CATNTGRDGEAFF.

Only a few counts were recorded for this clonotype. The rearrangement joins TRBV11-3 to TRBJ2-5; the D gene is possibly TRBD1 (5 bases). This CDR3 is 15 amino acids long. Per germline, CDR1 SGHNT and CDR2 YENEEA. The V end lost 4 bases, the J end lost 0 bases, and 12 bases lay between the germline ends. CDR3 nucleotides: TGTGCCAGCAGCTACGTGGGGCCGTACCAAGAGACCCAGTACTTC. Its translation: CASSYVGPYQETQYF.